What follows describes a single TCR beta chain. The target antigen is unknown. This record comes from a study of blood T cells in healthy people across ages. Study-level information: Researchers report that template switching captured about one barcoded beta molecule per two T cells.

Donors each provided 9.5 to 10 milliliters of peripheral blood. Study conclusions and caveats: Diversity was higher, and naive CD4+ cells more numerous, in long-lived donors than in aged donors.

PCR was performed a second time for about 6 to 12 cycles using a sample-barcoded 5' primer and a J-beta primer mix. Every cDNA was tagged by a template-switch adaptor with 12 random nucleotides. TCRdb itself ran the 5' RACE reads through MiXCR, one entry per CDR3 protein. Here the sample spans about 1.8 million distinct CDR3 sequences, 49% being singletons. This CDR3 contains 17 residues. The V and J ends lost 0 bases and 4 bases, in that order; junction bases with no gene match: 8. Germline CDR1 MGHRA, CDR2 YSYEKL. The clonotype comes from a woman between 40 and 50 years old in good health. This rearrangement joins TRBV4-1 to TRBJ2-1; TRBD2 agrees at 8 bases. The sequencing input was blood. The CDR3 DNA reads TGCGCCAGCAGCCAAGATTGGCTAGCGGGTCTATACAATGAGCAGTTCTTC. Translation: CASSQDWLAGLYNEQFF.